Following are 13 T cell receptor beta chains from one sample sequenced in a study of blood T cell repertoires in COVID-19. TCRdb's copy holds only in-frame clones and misses some; the assay was immunoSEQ multiplex PCR. The sample contains 150,000 or so clones, almost 85% of which appear only once. The sequenced material came from PBMCs or T cells enriched from blood (not recorded which). The receptors were sampled from a man between 50 and 59 years old who had recovered from COVID-19.

As DNA, the CDR3 is TGTGCCAGCAGTTTAGTATCAAGCACAGATACGCAGTATTTT. Translated: CASSLVSSTDTQYF. The genes are TRBV6-6 and TRBJ2-3, with D uncertain. The CDR3 loop spans 14 amino acids. Germline V CDR1 and CDR2: MNHNY, SVGAGI (reference sequence). V gave up 4 bases and J gave up 0 bases, with 8 bases separating them.

This clone has a single count. This chain joins TRBV19 and TRBJ2-5; 10 nucleotides match TRBD1. The junction had 6 bases not matched to a gene; V was cut back by 6 bases and J by 2 bases. This CDR3 has 15 amino acids. Germline CDR1 and CDR2: LNHDA and SQIVND (reference sequence). The CDR3 coding sequence is TGTGCCAGTAGACCTGGACAGGGGGTTCAAGAGACCCAGTACTTC. This sequence encodes CASRPGQGVQETQYF.

This chain links TRBV24-1 with TRBJ2-1, with D tentatively TRBD1 (6 bases). The CDR3 runs 15 residues. V shed 4 bases and J shed 8 bases, with 17 bases lying between them. Germline CDR1 reads KGHDR; CDR2 reads SFDVKD. The CDR3: CATSEARHRADEQFF. Written as DNA, the CDR3 is TGTGCCACCAGTGAAGCACGCCACAGGGCAGATGAGCAGTTCTTC.

The rearrangement links TRBV5-1 to TRBJ2-3, with TRBD2 identical over 8 bases. The CDR3 contains 16 residues. After removal of 0 bases from V and 1 base from J, the junction contained 4 bases not matched to a gene. Germline assignment: CDR1 SGHRS and CDR2 YFSETQ. The CDR3 reads CASSLGGRPGTDTQYF. The CDR3 region has the DNA TGCGCCAGCAGCTTGGGCGGGAGGCCGGGCACAGATACGCAGTATTTT.

This chain uses TRBV28 with TRBJ2-7; D possibly corresponds to TRBD2 (6 bases). The CDR3 spans 15 residues. CDR1 MDHEN and CDR2 SYDVKM come from the germline V gene. The ends were cut back, 2 bases at V and 3 bases at J, with 14 bases in the middle. The CDR3 region has the DNA TGTGCCAGCAGTTTACCAACCGTCGGGGGCTACGAGCAGTACTTC. It codes for CASSLPTVGGYEQYF.

The CDR3 spells CASSYSTSGHVAKNIQYF. The CDR3, as DNA: TGTGCCAGCAGTTACTCTACTAGCGGACATGTAGCCAAAAACATTCAGTACTTC. This chain connects TRBV6-2 or TRBV6-3 to TRBJ2-4, with 8 nucleotides matching TRBD2. V lost 0 bases and J lost 0; bases outside the gene matches: 7. Germline V gene sequence: CDR1 MNHEY, CDR2 SVGEGT. This CDR3 has 18 residues.

V usage is TRBV7-2 and J usage is TRBJ2-3; unclear D gene. Deletions cut 1 base from V and 6 bases from J, with 8 bases between. The V gene's germline CDR1 is SGHTA and CDR2 FQGNSA. The length of the CDR3 is 13 residues. The CDR3 coding sequence is TGTGCCAGCAGCTTAGTGGCCTCCGATACGCAGTATTTT. Translating it yields CASSLVASDTQYF.

The rearrangement uses TRBV5-1 and TRBJ2-1, with 9 bases matching TRBD2. V dropped 7 bases and J dropped 5; count of bases not matched to a gene: 7. CDR1 and CDR2 from the germline V gene are SGHRS and YFSETQ. CDR3 length: 14 amino acids. CDR3 sequence reads: CASRRTSENNEQFF. CDR3 DNA: TGCGCCAGCCGTAGGACTAGCGAGAACAATGAGCAGTTCTTC.

This rearrangement joins TRBV28 to TRBJ2-7; weak D call: TRBD1 (6 bases). The V and J ends lost 2 bases and 4 bases respectively, with 12 bases between them. The CDR3 spans 14 residues. Germline CDR1 is MDHEN and CDR2 is SYDVKM. Written as DNA, the CDR3 is TGTGCCAGCAGTTTAGGCCCAGGACAGTACGAGCAGTACTTC. It codes for CASSLGPGQYEQYF.

The chain has TRBV13 and TRBJ1-6; 7 nucleotides match TRBD1. The CDR3 is made up of 16 amino acids. The V and J ends lost 0 bases and 7 bases, in that order; junction bases with no gene match: 6. Looked up from germline, CDR1 is PRHDT and CDR2 is FYEKMQ (reference sequence). As DNA, the CDR3 is TGTGCCAGCAGCTTAGGGTGGACAGGAAAAAATTCACCCCTCCACTTT. Amino acids: CASSLGWTGKNSPLHF.

The V gene is TRBV7-9, the J gene TRBJ2-7; tentative D call: TRBD1 (6 bases). Trimming cost V 0 bases and J 1 base, with 7 bases left between them. Germline V gene data show CDR1 as SEHNR and CDR2 as FQNEAQ (reference sequence). The CDR3 runs to 14 residues. Here the CDR3 reads CASSLATGSYEQYF. The CDR3 coding sequence is TGTGCCAGCAGCTTAGCTACAGGGTCCTACGAGCAGTACTTC. Full variable domain (remainder filled in from reference TRBV7-9 and TRBJ2-7): DTGVSQNPRHKITKRGQNVTFRCDPISEHNRLYWYRQTLGQGPEFLTYFQNEAQLEKSRLLSDRFSAERPKGSFSTLEIQRTEQGDSAMYLCASSLATGSYEQYFGPGTRLTVT.

V is TRBV7-8 and J is TRBJ1-3; D gene unclear. This CDR3 region has 13 residues. CDR1 and CDR2 from the germline V gene are SGHVS and FQNEAQ. The V end lost 6 bases, the J end lost 0 bases, and 6 bases lay between the germline ends. DNA of the CDR3: TGTGCCAGCAGTGTCAACTCTGGAAACACCATATATTTT. Amino acid sequence: CASSVNSGNTIYF.

The V call is TRBV29-1, the J call TRBJ1-1, with D uncertain. Trimming took off 6 bases at V and 3 bases at J, with 8 bases between the two ends. This CDR3 has 11 amino acids. Looked up from germline, CDR1 is SQVTM and CDR2 is ANQGSEA. CDR3 DNA: TGCAGCGTGAGATTGGACACTGAAGCTTTCTTT. Protein sequence: CSVRLDTEAFF.